The 19 T cell receptor beta chains in this list originate from one sample, sequenced in a study of molecular identifiers for immune sequencing clone quantification. TCRdb redid the calling of the PCR reads with MiXCR, one entry per CDR3 protein. This table holds more than 550,000 distinct CDR3 sequences, about 25% found once. The sequencing sample was made of naive CD8+ T cells from blood, with Jurkat cell RNA spiked in. Subset denoted: FACS-sorted CD8+CD4-CCR7+CD45RA+ naive T cells. The receptor set was obtained from a human donor in good health. Some libraries in this study had Jurkat cell RNA spiked in.

This clonotype showed up just a few times. The gene calls are TRBV9 and TRBJ2-1, with D perhaps TRBD1 (5 bases). CDR3 size: 12 residues. CDR1 is SGDLS and CDR2 is YYNGEE in the germline V gene. Between the trimmed V and J ends, which lost 3 bases and 6 bases, there was a span of 7 bases. CDR3 residues: CASSARGNEQFF. Written as DNA, the CDR3 is TGTGCCAGCAGCGCTAGGGGCAATGAGCAGTTCTTC.

This clonotype came up a few times. The rearrangement uses TRBV5-4 and TRBJ1-2; D may be TRBD1 (5 bases). The CDR3 is 15 residues long. Germline-derived CDR1 and CDR2 are SGHNT and YYREEE (reference sequence). V lost 4 bases to trimming and J lost 5 bases, with 18 bases between them. The CDR3 here is CASSLPGPTNYGYTF. The CDR3 DNA sequence: TGTGCCAGCAGCCTACCGGGACCGACGAATTATGGCTACACCTTC. Filled out from reference TRBV5-4 and TRBJ1-2, the complete variable domain reads ETGVTQSPTHLIKTRGQQVTLRCSSQSGHNTVSWYQQALGQGPQFIFQYYREEENGRGNFPPRFSGLQFPNYSSELNVNALELDDSALYLCASSLPGPTNYGYTFGSGTRLTVV.

This rearrangement joins TRBV7-9 to TRBJ1-1; 8 nucleotides align to TRBD1. In germline, CDR1 is SEHNR, CDR2 FQNEAQ (reference sequence). The CDR3 sequence is 16 residues long. V dropped 1 base and J dropped 0; count of bases not matched to a gene: 4. This CDR3 is CASSLGRGRVNTEAFF. DNA for the CDR3: TGTGCCAGCAGCTTAGGCAGGGGGCGAGTGAACACTGAAGCTTTCTTT.

About this clonotype itself: This may arise from a read error, as a much more abundant clone is one base away. The CDR3 sequence: CASSLVVTESTEAFF. Written as DNA, the CDR3 is TGTGCCAGCAGCTTAGTGGTGACAGAAAGCACTGAAGCTTTCTTT. The chain couples TRBV7-9 to TRBJ1-1; D is possibly TRBD1 (5 bases). The V gene lost 1 base and the J gene lost 4 bases, with 13 bases spanning the gap. The CDR3 runs to 15 residues. Germline CDR1 and CDR2: SEHNR and FQNEAQ (reference sequence).

Ten or more counts support this clonotype. This CDR3 is CSARFAGGVRGETQYF. CDR3 nucleotides: TGCAGTGCTAGATTCGCGGGAGGCGTGAGGGGAGAGACCCAGTACTTC. The V gene is TRBV20-1, the J gene TRBJ2-5, with 8 bases aligning to TRBD2. CDR1 and CDR2 from the germline V gene are DFQATT and SNEGSKA (reference sequence). V trimming: 2 bases; J trimming: 4 bases; junction bases outside the gene matches: 12. The CDR3 is made up of 16 amino acids.

In the case of this clonotype: This may stem from a read error, because a much larger clone lies one nucleotide away. DNA for the CDR3: TGTGCCAGCAGCCTAACAGGTTCCTCGGGAGAGCCCCAGTACTTC. Amino acid sequence: CASSLTGSSGEPQYF. V usage is TRBV7-9 and J usage is TRBJ2-5; tentative D call: TRBD2 (6 bases). CDR3 length equals 15 residues. The germline gives CDR1 SEHNR, CDR2 FQNEAQ (reference sequence).

This clonotype showed up just a few times. This clone may be a read error of a much larger clone one base away. The gene calls are TRBV6-5 and TRBJ2-3, with 8 bases lining up with TRBD2. The germline V gene encodes CDR1 MNHEY and CDR2 SVGAGI. CDR3 length equals 16 residues. The CDR3 region is CAGSYWHGRDTDTQYF. CDR3 coding DNA: TGTGCCGGCAGTTACTGGCACGGGAGGGACACAGATACGCAGTATTTT.

Details on this clonotype: A much larger clone differs from this one at a single base, so this may be a read error. The chain joins TRBV28 to TRBJ2-3; 7 nucleotides match TRBD2. Germline assignment: CDR1 MDHEN and CDR2 SYDVKM. The CDR3 sequence is 12 residues long. For the CDR3, the DNA is TGTGCCAGCAGTTTCGAAGCGGGATTTCGGCATTTT. As protein: CASSFEAGFRHF.

This clonotype showed up just a few times. This chain links TRBV2 with TRBJ1-2; possible D gene TRBD1, 5 bases. The V gene's germline CDR1 is SNHLY and CDR2 FYNNEI. This CDR3 contains 16 residues. With 6 bases removed from V and 0 bases from J, the gap between germline ends came to 17 bases. CDR3 bases: TGTGCCAGCAGGACCAGGGATCCACCTACTAACTATGGCTACACCTTC. Encoded protein: CASRTRDPPTNYGYTF.

This clonotype has at least ten counts. The rearrangement links TRBV20-1 to TRBJ2-7; 7 positions match TRBD2. V gave up 3 bases and J gave up 7 bases; unmatched junction bases: 6. Germline values: CDR1 DFQATT, CDR2 SNEGSKA (reference sequence). The CDR3 contains 12 residues. This CDR3 reads CSARTSGEEQYF. The CDR3 bases are TGCAGTGCTAGGACCAGCGGGGAGGAGCAGTACTTC.

On this clonotype itself: With a much larger clone just one base away, this may be a read error. In this CDR3 the conserved last residue, phenylalanine or tryptophan, is missing, so a read error is likely. The chain joins TRBV27 to TRBJ2-7; D is possibly TRBD1 (6 bases). The V end was cut by 6 bases, the J end by 7 bases, with 19 bases between. The CDR3 consists of 14 residues. Germline CDR1 and CDR2: MNHEY and SMNVEV (reference sequence). In nucleotides, the CDR3 is TGTGCCAGCAGGAGGGGGAGAGGGGATAGAGAGCAGTACTAC. It yields the protein CASRRGRGDREQYY.

This clonotype appeared many times. CDR3 protein: CASSSHRETTNEKLFF. CDR3 DNA sequence: TGTGCCAGCAGCTCACACAGGGAAACAACTAATGAAAAACTGTTTTTT. This chain links TRBV7-9 with TRBJ1-4, with a tentative D call TRBD1 (6 bases). The CDR3 loop spans 16 amino acids. Germline CDR1 and CDR2: SEHNR and FQNEAQ (reference sequence). Trimming removed 4 bases from V and 0 bases from J, with 12 bases in between.

Points on this clonotype: This may be a read error, as it is one base from a much larger clone. The chain carries TRBV7-2 and TRBJ2-3; perhaps D is TRBD1 or TRBD2 (5 bases each). This CDR3 contains 15 residues. The V gene lost 3 bases and the J gene lost 8 bases, with 18 bases spanning the gap. CDR1 is SGHTA and CDR2 is FQGNSA in the germline V gene. This CDR3 reads CASSFSGGDSGTQYF. The CDR3 region has the DNA TGTGCCAGCAGCTTTAGTGGGGGAGACTCAGGTACGCAGTATTTT.

On this clonotype: One base away lies a much larger clone, so this may be a sequencing read error. The chain couples TRBV4-3 to TRBJ1-5; D is possibly TRBD1 (6 bases). The CDR3 has 15 residues. V gave up 0 bases and J gave up 7 bases, with 13 bases separating them. Germline-derived CDR1 and CDR2 are LGHNA and YSLEER. CDR3 residues: CASSQDRTVQQPQHF. For the CDR3, the DNA is TGCGCCAGCAGCCAAGATAGGACAGTCCAGCAGCCCCAGCATTTT.

This clonotype was seen many times. This chain links TRBV9 with TRBJ1-1; tentative D call: TRBD1 (6 bases). The CDR3 has 17 amino acids. The V and J ends lost 4 bases and 1 base respectively, with 20 bases between them. Germline-derived CDR1 and CDR2 are SGDLS and YYNGEE. The DNA of the CDR3 is TGTGCCAGCAGCCCCAGGTCAGGGGAAGGATGGAACACTGAAGCTTTCTTT. This sequence encodes CASSPRSGEGWNTEAFF. The whole variable domain, filled in from reference TRBV9 and TRBJ1-1, reads DSGVTQTPKHLITATGQRVTLRCSPRSGDLSVYWYQQSLDQGLQFLIQYYNGEERAKGNILERFSAQQFPDLHSELNLSSLELGDSALYFCASSPRSGEGWNTEAFFGQGTRLTVV.

This clonotype was detected many times. The rearrangement joins TRBV20-1 to TRBJ2-7; D is possibly TRBD1 (5 bases). This CDR3 spans 14 amino acids. V lost 0 bases and J 2 bases, leaving 11 bases between the germline ends. Germline V gene data show CDR1 as DFQATT and CDR2 as SNEGSKA (reference sequence). CDR3 nucleotides: TGCAGTGCTAGAGATAGTAGGGGAACCTACGAGCAGTACTTC. Its protein is CSARDSRGTYEQYF.

This clonotype occurred many times. The CDR3: CASSLWAGAGANVLTF. The CDR3 coding sequence is TGTGCCAGCAGCTTATGGGCTGGGGCTGGGGCCAACGTCCTGACTTTC. V and J are TRBV11-2 and TRBJ2-6; D gene ambiguous. This CDR3 contains 16 residues. The V and J ends lost 2 bases and 2 bases respectively, with 10 bases between them. Germline loops: CDR1 SGHAT, CDR2 FQNNGV.

The gene calls are TRBV27 and TRBJ1-2; D ambiguous. Germline V gene sequence: CDR1 MNHEY, CDR2 SMNVEV (reference sequence). The V end was cut by 2 bases, the J end by 0 bases, with 10 bases between. The CDR3 is 15 residues long. The CDR3 region is CASSLLGFSNYGYTF. The CDR3 DNA follows: TGTGCCAGCAGTTTACTTGGATTTTCTAACTATGGCTACACCTTC.

This clonotype was seen a few times. V usage is TRBV6-5 and J usage is TRBJ2-7; D ambiguous. The germline gives CDR1 MNHEY, CDR2 SVGAGI. Trimming stripped 5 bases from V and 2 bases from J, with 10 bases between. The CDR3 loop spans 13 amino acids. CDR3 sequence: CASSLDMTYEQYF. The CDR3 nucleotides read TGTGCCAGCAGTCTTGACATGACCTACGAGCAGTACTTC.